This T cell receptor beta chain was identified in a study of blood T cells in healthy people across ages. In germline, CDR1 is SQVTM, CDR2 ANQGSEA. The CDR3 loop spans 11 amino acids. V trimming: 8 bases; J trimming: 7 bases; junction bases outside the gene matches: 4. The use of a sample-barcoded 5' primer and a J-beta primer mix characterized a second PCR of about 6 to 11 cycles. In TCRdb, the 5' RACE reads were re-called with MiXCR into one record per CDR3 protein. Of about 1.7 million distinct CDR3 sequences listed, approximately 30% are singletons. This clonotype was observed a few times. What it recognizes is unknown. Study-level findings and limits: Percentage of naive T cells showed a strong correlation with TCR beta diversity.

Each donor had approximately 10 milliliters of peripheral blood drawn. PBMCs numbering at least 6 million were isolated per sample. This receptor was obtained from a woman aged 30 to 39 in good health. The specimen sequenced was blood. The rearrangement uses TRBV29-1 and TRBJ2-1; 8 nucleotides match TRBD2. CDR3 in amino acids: CSITSGNEQFF. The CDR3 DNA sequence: TGCAGCATTACTAGCGGAAATGAGCAGTTCTTC.